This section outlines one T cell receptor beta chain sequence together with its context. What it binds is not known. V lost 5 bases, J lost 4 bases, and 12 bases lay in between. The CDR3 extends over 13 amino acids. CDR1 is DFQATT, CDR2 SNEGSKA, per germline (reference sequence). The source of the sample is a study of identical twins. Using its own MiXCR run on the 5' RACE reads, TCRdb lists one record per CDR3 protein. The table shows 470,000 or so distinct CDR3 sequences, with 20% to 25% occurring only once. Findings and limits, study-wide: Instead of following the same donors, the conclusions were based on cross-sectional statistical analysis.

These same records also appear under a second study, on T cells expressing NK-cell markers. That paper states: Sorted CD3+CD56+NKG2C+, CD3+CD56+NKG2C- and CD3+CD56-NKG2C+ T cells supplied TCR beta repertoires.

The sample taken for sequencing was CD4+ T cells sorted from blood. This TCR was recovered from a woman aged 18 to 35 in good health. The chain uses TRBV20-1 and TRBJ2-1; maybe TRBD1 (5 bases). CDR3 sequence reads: CSAVTGNYNEQFF. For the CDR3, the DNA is TGCAGTGCTGTAACAGGTAATTACAATGAGCAGTTCTTC.